The sequence of this T cell receptor (beta chain) was determined in a study of beta chain features in type 1 diabetes. V was clipped by 1 base and J by 2 bases, with 8 bases between them. Per the germline V gene, CDR1 is SEHNR and CDR2 is FQNEAQ (reference sequence). CDR3 length equals 14 residues. The sequenced template was cDNA made from the entire isolated RNA. Method: immunoSEQ multiplex PCR; TCRdb's copy keeps in-frame clones and lacks some. The profile shows approximately 250,000 clones, around an eighth of them singletons. This TCR came from a woman aged 40 to 50 in good health. The sequenced sample consisted of naive CD4+ T cells from blood. This chain joins TRBV7-9 and TRBJ1-1; possibly TRBD1 for D (5 bases). This CDR3 reads CASSLDGGNTEAFF. In nucleotides, the CDR3 is TGTGCCAGCAGCTTAGACGGGGGAAACACTGAAGCTTTCTTT. The full variable domain, with the rest looked up from reference TRBV7-9 and TRBJ1-1, is DTGVSQNPRHKITKRGQNVTFRCDPISEHNRLYWYRQTLGQGPEFLTYFQNEAQLEKSRLLSDRFSAERPKGSFSTLEIQRTEQGDSAMYLCASSLDGGNTEAFFGQGTRLTVV.